The 26 T cell receptor beta chains presented below share a single source sample, sequenced in a study of T cell responses to AZD1222 COVID-19 vaccine. Using immunoSEQ multiplex PCR, the repertoire was profiled, and TCRdb retains in-frame clones only, with some absent. The data hold 130,000 to 150,000 clones, with about nine tenths observed a single time. The input for sequencing was peripheral blood, taken on day 0 of AZD1222 vaccination. These receptors all stem from an adult in good health.

This clone appeared once. The gene calls are TRBV28 and TRBJ2-7; weak D call: TRBD2 (6 bases). Germline CDR1 and CDR2: MDHEN and SYDVKM. V shed 8 bases and J shed 7 bases, with 15 bases lying between them. The CDR3 sequence is 12 residues long. The DNA of the CDR3 is TGTGCCAGCCAGGGAGGACTTAAAGAGCAGTACTTC. It translates to CASQGGLKEQYF. Based on the CDR3 plus reference TRBV28 and TRBJ2-7, the full variable domain is DVKVTQSSRYLVKRTGEKVFLECVQDMDHENMFWYRQDPGLGLRLIYFSYDVKMKEKGDIPEGYSVSREKKERFSLILESASTNQTSMYLCASQGGLKEQYFGPGTRLTVT.

The chain has TRBV6-5 and TRBJ2-3; possible D gene TRBD1, 5 bases. Germline V gene data show CDR1 as MNHEY and CDR2 as SVGAGI. This CDR3 has 13 residues. Deletions cut 5 bases from V and 1 base from J, with 7 bases between. The CDR3 nucleotides read TGTGCCAGCAGTACGACAGGCACAGATACGCAGTATTTT. It translates to CASSTTGTDTQYF.

The chain is built from TRBV4-3 and TRBJ1-3; 11 nucleotides agree with TRBD1. The V gene's germline CDR1 is LGHNA and CDR2 YSLEER. The CDR3 contains 18 residues. V trimming: 4 bases; J trimming: 1 base; junction bases outside the gene matches: 9. CDR3 amino acids: CASSLLTGTGGSGNTIYF. The CDR3 nucleotides read TGCGCCAGCAGCCTCCTAACGGGGACAGGGGGATCTGGAAACACCATATATTTT.

The chain joins TRBV2 to TRBJ1-3; perhaps TRBD1 as D (5 bases). Looked up from germline, CDR1 is SNHLY and CDR2 is FYNNEI. This CDR3 comprises 13 residues. Trimming removed 3 bases from V and 5 bases from J, with 8 bases in between. The CDR3 nucleotides read TGTGCCAGCAGTGATCAGGGACGAAACACCATATATTTT. As protein: CASSDQGRNTIYF.

The genes are TRBV7-2 and TRBJ2-7, with 7 bases fitting TRBD1. The germline V gene encodes CDR1 SGHTA and CDR2 FQGNSA. The CDR3 sequence is 16 residues long. V dropped 2 bases and J dropped 6; count of bases not matched to a gene: 13. DNA of the CDR3: TGTGCCAGCAGCTTAAGCCCGACAGGGCATAGGGGCGAGCAGTACTTC. This codes for CASSLSPTGHRGEQYF.

The rearrangement joins TRBV7-2 to TRBJ2-7; D gene ambiguous. CDR1 is SGHTA and CDR2 is FQGNSA in the germline V gene. V dropped 2 bases and J dropped 3 bases, with 14 bases sitting between them. CDR3 length equals 15 residues. CDR3 nucleotide sequence: TGTGCCAGCAGCTTAAAGGGTCATTTTCGCTACGAGCAGTACTTC. Amino acids: CASSLKGHFRYEQYF. The full variable domain, completed using reference TRBV7-2 and TRBJ2-7, is GAGVSQSPSNKVTEKGKDVELRCDPISGHTALYWYRQSLGQGLEFLIYFQGNSAPDKSGLPSDRFSAERTGGSVSTLTIQRTQQEDSAVYLCASSLKGHFRYEQYFGPGTRLTVT.

The CDR3 nucleotides are TGTGCCACCAGCGAGGGCAGAGGAGAAAAACTGTTTTTT. Its translation: CATSEGRGEKLFF. The chain employs TRBV15 and TRBJ1-4; no definite D call. V lost 5 bases and J 8 bases, leaving 12 bases between the germline ends. Germline-derived CDR1 and CDR2 are LNHNV and YYDKDF (reference sequence). The CDR3 is made up of 13 amino acids.

The CDR3 DNA reads TGTGCCAGCAGCCAAGAACCCGCTTGGGATACGCAGTATTTT. It is translated as CASSQEPAWDTQYF. V usage is TRBV3-1 (or the pseudogene TRBV3-2) and J usage is TRBJ2-3; no clear D. The CDR3 contains 14 residues. The germline V gene has CDR1 LGHDT and CDR2 YNNKEL (reference sequence). V was trimmed by 0 bases and J by 6 bases, leaving 10 bases between them.

V usage is TRBV11-2 and J usage is TRBJ1-1; TRBD1 might be the D (6 bases). Trimming pared 1 base from V and 10 bases from J, leaving 16 bases between. The CDR3 totals 14 residues. The V gene's germline CDR1 is SGHAT and CDR2 FQNNGV. Here the CDR3 DNA reads TGTGCCAGCAGCTTAGGCGGGACACAAGGTCGAGCTTTCTTT. It encodes CASSLGGTQGRAFF.

J is TRBJ2-1 and V is TRBV7-2; the D is unclear. The CDR3 sequence is 15 residues long. Germline V gene sequence: CDR1 SGHTA, CDR2 FQGNSA. The V end lost 1 base, the J end lost 4 bases, and 11 bases lay between the germline ends. The CDR3 nucleotides read TGTGCCAGCAGCTTAGGTTCAGCGCTTTACAATGAGCAGTTCTTC. It encodes CASSLGSALYNEQFF.

V usage is TRBV7-3 and J usage is TRBJ1-1; D may be TRBD1 (5 bases). Trimming cost V 9 bases and J 3 bases, with 17 bases left between them. CDR1 SGHTA and CDR2 FQGTGA come from the germline V gene. CDR3 length: 14 residues. The CDR3 here is CASKKGTYDTEAFF. CDR3 DNA: TGTGCCAGTAAGAAGGGGACCTACGACACTGAAGCTTTCTTT.

The V gene is TRBV28, the J gene TRBJ1-1, with D maybe TRBD1 (5 bases). Germline V gene sequence: CDR1 MDHEN, CDR2 SYDVKM. This CDR3 spans 15 amino acids. The V end lost 5 bases, the J end lost 1 base, and 14 bases lay between the germline ends. The DNA for the CDR3 is TGTGCCAGCAGTCTAATGGGACGGAGGAACACTGAAGCTTTCTTT. It codes for CASSLMGRRNTEAFF.

The chain has TRBV6-6 and TRBJ2-5; 8 positions agree with TRBD1. Losses at the gene ends were 2 bases for V and 13 bases for J; bases not matched to a gene: 6. CDR3 length equals 12 residues. Germline CDR1 and CDR2: MNHNY and SVGAGI (reference sequence). The CDR3 coding sequence is TGTGCCAGCAGTTACGACAGGGGCGAGAGGTACTTC. Protein product: CASSYDRGERYF.

This clone has just a few counts. The chain carries TRBV18 and TRBJ1-3, with no clear D. CDR3 length equals 14 residues. Looked up from germline, CDR1 is KGHSH and CDR2 is LQKENI. Trimming shortened V by 3 bases and J by 2 bases, and 8 bases separated the two germline ends. The CDR3 bases are TGTGCCAGCTCACCGGATGGGGCTGGAAACACCATATATTTT. Encoded protein: CASSPDGAGNTIYF.

V is TRBV7-2 and J is TRBJ2-7; maybe TRBD2 (6 bases). This CDR3 spans 14 amino acids. CDR1 SGHTA and CDR2 FQGNSA come from the germline V gene. V was pared by 5 bases and J by 2 bases, with 13 bases between. The CDR3 region is CASSPQEGPYEQYF. In DNA, the CDR3 is TGTGCCAGCAGCCCCCAGGAGGGCCCCTACGAGCAGTACTTC.

The count of this clone is one. The rearrangement links TRBV19 to TRBJ1-5; D is unclear. The length of the CDR3 is 12 residues. Germline V gene data show CDR1 as LNHDA and CDR2 as SQIVND (reference sequence). Trimming cost V 3 bases and J 9 bases, with 9 bases left between them. The CDR3 sequence is CASSMWPSPQHF. The DNA for the CDR3 is TGTGCCAGTAGTATGTGGCCTTCGCCCCAGCATTTT.

The chain links TRBV5-4 to TRBJ1-1; TRBD1 matches 11 bases. Germline CDR1 and CDR2: SGHNT and YYREEE (reference sequence). Trimming removed 3 bases from V and 3 bases from J; junction bases left unmatched: 1. CDR3 length: 14 residues. This CDR3 reads CASSWGQGDTEAFF. The CDR3 DNA reads as TGTGCCAGCAGCTGGGGACAGGGGGACACTGAAGCTTTCTTT.

This chain uses TRBV30 with TRBJ2-7; 10 bases are a match to TRBD2. After removal of 3 bases from V and 1 base from J, the junction contained 3 bases not matched to a gene. CDR3 length: 14 residues. Per the germline V gene, CDR1 is GTSNPN and CDR2 is SVGIG (reference sequence). CDR3 region: CAWRVAGGSYEQYF. The CDR3 region has the DNA TGTGCCTGGAGAGTAGCGGGAGGTTCCTACGAGCAGTACTTC.

This chain joins TRBV18 and TRBJ2-5; 8 bases align to TRBD1. The CDR3 is made up of 15 amino acids. Trimming took 2 bases from V and 3 from J; bases not matched to a gene: 5. From germline, CDR1 is KGHSH and CDR2 LQKENI. CDR3 in DNA: TGTGCCAGCTCACCAACCCAGGGGGCAAAAGAGACCCAGTACTTC. Translated, it gives CASSPTQGAKETQYF.

The chain couples TRBV27 to TRBJ1-5; 7 bases map to TRBD1. J was trimmed by 9 bases and V by 6 bases; bases with no gene match: 8. The CDR3 spans 13 residues. The germline CDR1 and CDR2 sequences are MNHEY and SMNVEV (reference sequence). The CDR3, as DNA: TGTGCCAGCAGCCGACAGGGCCCCAGGCCCCAGCATTTT. Translated, it gives CASSRQGPRPQHF.

The rearrangement links TRBV6-5 to TRBJ1-1; no definite D call. V was pared by 7 bases and J by 2 bases, with 11 bases between. Germline lookup yields CDR1 MNHEY and CDR2 SVGAGI. This CDR3 is built from 13 residues. The CDR3 sequence is CASTRAINTEAFF. As DNA, the CDR3 is TGTGCCAGCACCCGAGCTATTAACACTGAAGCTTTCTTT.

Regarding this clone: The sample holds other DNA sequences that translate to the same CDR3. This chain links TRBV28 with TRBJ2-1, with TRBD2 matching over 11 bases. There are 16 residues in the CDR3. Germline lookup yields CDR1 MDHEN and CDR2 SYDVKM. V was clipped by 6 bases and J by 1 base; unmatched bases: 5. CDR3 coding DNA: TGTGCCAGCAGAGGACTAGCGGGCGGGTCCTACAATGAGCAGTTCTTC. Encoded protein: CASRGLAGGSYNEQFF.

Comment on this clone: At the DNA level, this CDR3 is encoded by other sequences in the same sample as well. The chain is built from TRBV6-5 and TRBJ1-5; D is undetermined. Germline-derived CDR1 and CDR2 are MNHEY and SVGAGI. V was cut by 5 bases and J by 1 base, with 9 bases left in between. There are 14 residues in the CDR3. CDR3 protein: CASSPDRSNQPQHF. The CDR3 DNA follows: TGTGCCAGCAGTCCGGATCGGAGCAATCAGCCCCAGCATTTT.

The chain couples TRBV11-2 to TRBJ2-7; no clear D gene. CDR3 length: 12 amino acids. The V end lost 1 base, the J end lost 5 bases, and 6 bases lay between the germline ends. Germline loops: CDR1 SGHAT, CDR2 FQNNGV. The CDR3 loop reads CASSLVYHEQYF. CDR3 DNA sequence: TGTGCCAGCAGCTTAGTGTACCACGAGCAGTACTTC. Full variable domain (rest looked up from reference TRBV11-2 and TRBJ2-7): EAGVAQSPRYKIIEKRQSVAFWCNPISGHATLYWYQQILGQGPKLLIQFQNNGVVDDSQLPKDRFSAERLKGVDSTLKIQPAKLEDSAVYLCASSLVYHEQYFGPGTRLTVT.

The chain combines TRBV6-2 or TRBV6-3 with TRBJ2-3; D not resolved. Trimming took off 5 bases at V and 8 bases at J, with 17 bases between the two ends. The CDR3 has 14 residues. The germline CDR1 and CDR2 sequences are MNHEY and SVGEGT. CDR3 sequence (DNA): TGTGCCAGCAGTGCCCGGTGGGCAGTGGCTACGCAGTATTTT. This codes for CASSARWAVATQYF.

This chain uses TRBV27 with TRBJ1-6; D remains ambiguous. Trimming pared 10 bases from V and 10 bases from J, leaving 14 bases between. Germline CDR1 reads MNHEY; CDR2 reads SMNVEV (reference sequence). CDR3 size: 12 residues. The CDR3 spells CATRDPGSPLHF. DNA for the CDR3: TGTGCCACCCGGGATCCGGGGTCACCCCTCCACTTT.